Listed here are 28 T cell receptor beta chains from one sample, sequenced in a study of blood T cell repertoires in COVID-19. Assay: immunoSEQ multiplex PCR; the TCRdb copy retains only in-frame clones and omits some. The sample carries about 88,000 clones, 85% to 95% recorded once. The sequencing sample was made of peripheral blood. The source is a man in his sixties with acute or convalescent COVID-19.

V and J are TRBV2 and TRBJ1-1; 8 bases line up with TRBD1. V lost 4 bases, J lost 5 bases, and 9 bases stayed unmatched. Germline V gene data show CDR1 as SNHLY and CDR2 as FYNNEI. The length of the CDR3 is 15 residues. As DNA, the CDR3 is TGTGCCAGCAGTGGTCAGGGGGCGCGGAGGACTGAAGCTTTCTTT. Its protein product is CASSGQGARRTEAFF.

J is TRBJ2-1 and V is TRBV7-9, with 10 bases matching TRBD2. CDR3 size: 15 residues. The germline CDR1 and CDR2 sequences are SEHNR and FQNEAQ (reference sequence). V lost 4 bases and J lost 6; bases outside the gene matches: 6. CDR3 nucleotides: TGTGCCAGCAGCTGGCTCGGACTAGCGGCCAATGAGCAGTTCTTC. Protein product: CASSWLGLAANEQFF.

The chain's CDR3 is CASSSLPDSEAFF. CDR3 sequence (DNA): TGTGCCAGCAGCTCCCTCCCGGACAGTGAAGCTTTCTTT. The chain carries TRBV9 and TRBJ1-1, with a possible D match to TRBD1 (6 bases). The CDR3 consists of 13 residues. V was shortened by 4 bases and J by 7 bases, with 14 bases between the two germline ends. Germline CDR1 reads SGDLS; CDR2 reads YYNGEE.

The rearrangement links TRBV6-2 or TRBV6-3 to TRBJ2-3; 7 nucleotides line up with TRBD1. The V gene end was trimmed by 2 bases and the J gene end by 3 bases; junction bases not matched to a gene: 5. The CDR3 extends over 15 amino acids. In germline, CDR1 is MNHEY, CDR2 SVGEGT. CDR3 DNA sequence: TGTGCCAGCAGTTACAGGGGGCGCGAAACAGATACGCAGTATTTT. This gives the protein CASSYRGRETDTQYF.

The chain joins TRBV5-4 to TRBJ1-1; 7 bases are a match to TRBD1. The CDR3 has 13 residues. The germline V gene has CDR1 SGHNT and CDR2 YYREEE (reference sequence). The trim removed 0 bases at V and 8 bases at J, leaving 4 bases unmatched. The CDR3 loop reads CASSLGGTEEAFF. CDR3 sequence (DNA): TGTGCCAGCAGCTTGGGTGGGACAGAGGAAGCTTTCTTT. Together with reference TRBV5-4 and TRBJ1-1, the CDR3 gives the full variable domain: ETGVTQSPTHLIKTRGQQVTLRCSSQSGHNTVSWYQQALGQGPQFIFQYYREEENGRGNFPPRFSGLQFPNYSSELNVNALELDDSALYLCASSLGGTEEAFFGQGTRLTVV.

The gene calls are TRBV7-6 and TRBJ2-7; 11 bases line up with TRBD1. CDR1 and CDR2 from the germline V gene are SGHVS and FNYEAQ. V lost 5 bases, J lost 2 bases, and 5 bases stayed unmatched. This CDR3 is built from 15 residues. The chain's CDR3 is CASSDRDRGTYEQYF. CDR3 sequence (DNA): TGTGCCAGCAGCGACCGGGACAGGGGGACCTACGAGCAGTACTTC.

This clone was picked up one time. The rearrangement links TRBV13 to TRBJ2-3, with 12 bases matching TRBD2. CDR1 PRHDT and CDR2 FYEKMQ come from the germline V gene (reference sequence). CDR3 length equals 17 residues. V lost 0 bases to trimming and J lost 5 bases; unmatched junction nucleotides: 6. The CDR3 DNA is TGTGCCAGCAGCTTAGGTCCTAGCGGGAGGGCCCAAGATACGCAGTATTTT. This sequence encodes CASSLGPSGRAQDTQYF.

V usage is TRBV29-1 and J usage is TRBJ2-1, with D tentatively TRBD2 (6 bases). The CDR3 runs 13 residues. The germline gives CDR1 SQVTM, CDR2 ANQGSEA. V gave up 4 bases and J gave up 8 bases, with 15 bases separating them. The CDR3 region has the DNA TGCAGCGTTGGACTAGTTGTGGGGGATGAGCAGTTCTTC. Amino acid sequence: CSVGLVVGDEQFF.

For this clone: The sample holds other DNA sequences that translate to the same CDR3. The chain recombines TRBV27 with TRBJ1-3; maybe TRBD1 (5 bases). V lost 2 bases to trimming and J lost 0 bases, with 8 bases between them. Germline V gene data show CDR1 as MNHEY and CDR2 as SMNVEV (reference sequence). There are 15 residues in the CDR3. CDR3 protein: CASSLRGGSGNTIYF. As DNA, the CDR3 is TGTGCCAGCAGTTTACGCGGGGGCTCTGGAAACACCATATATTTT.

J is TRBJ2-7 and V is TRBV29-1, with a possible D match to TRBD2 (5 bases). With 7 bases removed from V and 6 bases from J, the gap between germline ends came to 19 bases. This CDR3 has 13 residues. Germline V gene lookup returns CDR1 SQVTM and CDR2 ANQGSEA. CDR3 bases: TGCAGCGCCCTCGGTGGAAGGCTAGCCGAGCAGTACTTC. Translation: CSALGGRLAEQYF.

V gene TRBV7-9 combines with J gene TRBJ2-1, with D perhaps TRBD1 (6 bases). The CDR3 sequence is 15 residues long. Trimming stripped 4 bases from V and 4 bases from J, with 14 bases between. Germline CDR1 reads SEHNR; CDR2 reads FQNEAQ (reference sequence). CDR3 sequence: CASSSDSRDYNEQFF. The CDR3 nucleotides are TGTGCCAGCAGCTCGGACAGCCGCGATTACAATGAGCAGTTCTTC.

Only one count was recorded for this clone. This chain joins TRBV7-9 and TRBJ1-2; 7 nucleotides line up with TRBD1. The J segment lost 4 bases and the V segment lost 4 bases, leaving 6 bases of the junction unmatched. The CDR3 contains 14 residues. Germline V gene sequence: CDR1 SEHNR, CDR2 FQNEAQ (reference sequence). The CDR3 DNA sequence: TGTGCCAGCAGCTGGGGGACAGAAGCCTATGGCTACACCTTC. This gives the protein CASSWGTEAYGYTF.

V and J are TRBV7-9 and TRBJ2-7, with 8 bases that match TRBD2. Germline-derived CDR1 and CDR2 are SEHNR and FQNEAQ (reference sequence). The CDR3 covers 14 residues. Unmatched junction bases numbered 3, after V lost 0 bases and J lost 5 bases. This CDR3 reads CASSLAAGVDEQYF. CDR3 DNA sequence: TGTGCCAGCAGCTTAGCAGCGGGAGTAGACGAGCAGTACTTC.

The rearrangement links TRBV9 to TRBJ1-1; D is unclear. Germline CDR1 and CDR2: SGDLS and YYNGEE. The V end lost 0 bases, the J end lost 6 bases, and 15 bases lay between the germline ends. The CDR3 length is 15 residues. CDR3 DNA sequence: TGTGCCAGCAGCGTAGGCCACTCAGAGCGTTCTGAAGCTTTCTTT. Translated, it gives CASSVGHSERSEAFF.

This clone was seen once. The gene calls are TRBV10-3 and TRBJ2-5; 12 positions match TRBD2. V lost 3 bases to trimming and J lost 4 bases; unmatched junction nucleotides: 6. This CDR3 spans 16 amino acids. Per germline, CDR1 ENHRY and CDR2 SYGVKD. In DNA, the CDR3 is TGTGCCATCAGTGAAACAGGGACTAGCGGGCGAGAGACCCAGTACTTC. Protein product: CAISETGTSGRETQYF.

The gene calls are TRBV5-5 and TRBJ2-1; tentative D call: TRBD2 (6 bases). Trimming shortened V by 4 bases and J by 4 bases, and 12 bases separated the two germline ends. Germline V gene lookup returns CDR1 SGHKS and CDR2 YYEKEE (reference sequence). The CDR3 spans 14 residues. CDR3 loop: CASSVVAAYNEQFF. The CDR3 DNA is TGTGCCAGCAGCGTAGTAGCGGCTTACAATGAGCAGTTCTTC.

This chain joins TRBV4-1 and TRBJ1-1; D is unresolved. The CDR3 sequence is 15 residues long. Trimming shortened V by 0 bases and J by 1 base, and 9 bases separated the two germline ends. CDR1 is MGHRA, CDR2 YSYEKL, per germline. DNA for the CDR3: TGCGCCAGCAGCCAAGATGGGCAAGCGAACACTGAAGCTTTCTTT. It codes for CASSQDGQANTEAFF.

The chain is built from TRBV5-1 and TRBJ1-1; 7 positions match TRBD1. This CDR3 is 15 amino acids long. The germline gives CDR1 SGHRS, CDR2 YFSETQ. V trimming: 0 bases; J trimming: 1 base; junction bases outside the gene matches: 3. The CDR3 coding sequence is TGCGCCAGCAGCTTGGGCCGGGACAGGAACACTGAAGCTTTCTTT. Translation: CASSLGRDRNTEAFF.

The chain joins TRBV25-1 to TRBJ1-5; D is perhaps TRBD1 (6 bases). The CDR3 covers 13 residues. Trimming removed 5 bases from V and 7 bases from J, with 12 bases in between. The V gene's germline CDR1 is MGHDK and CDR2 SYGVNS. CDR3 protein: CASSQGFGQPQHF. CDR3 DNA sequence: TGTGCCAGCAGTCAGGGGTTCGGCCAGCCCCAGCATTTT.

The chain has TRBV29-1 and TRBJ2-7; D not resolved. Germline V CDR1 and CDR2: SQVTM, ANQGSEA. Between the trimmed V and J ends, which lost 3 bases and 2 bases, there was a span of 11 bases. CDR3 size: 13 residues. CDR3 sequence (DNA): TGCAGCGTTGAGCGGAACGTGCCCTACGAGCAGTACTTC. It is translated as CSVERNVPYEQYF.

The rearrangement links TRBV5-1 to TRBJ1-2; 7 nucleotides match TRBD1. The CDR3 length is 17 residues. Trimming cost V 0 bases and J 8 bases; bases outside gene matches: 16. Germline CDR1 SGHRS, CDR2 YFSETQ. As DNA, the CDR3 is TGCGCCAGCAGCTTGGCAGCCCCACTACAGGGGTTGGAGGGCTACACCTTC. The encoded protein is CASSLAAPLQGLEGYTF.

The table lists this clone with a few counts. The chain carries TRBV27 and TRBJ2-1, with 11 bases fitting TRBD2. V shed 8 bases, J shed 6 bases, and the junction held 12 bases outside the gene matches. CDR1 and CDR2 (germline): MNHEY, SMNVEV (reference sequence). There are 16 residues in the CDR3. The CDR3 is CASRRTTSGIGNEQFF. CDR3 nucleotide sequence: TGTGCCAGCCGCCGGACGACTAGCGGGATCGGCAATGAGCAGTTCTTC.

This rearrangement joins TRBV29-1 to TRBJ2-1; 7 bases are shared with TRBD1. Germline V gene data show CDR1 as SQVTM and CDR2 as ANQGSEA. The CDR3 extends over 12 amino acids. The ends lost 7 bases at V and 8 bases at J; junction bases unmatched: 8. The DNA for the CDR3 is TGCAGCGACAGAGCGACAGGGCATGAGCAGTTCTTC. Encoded protein: CSDRATGHEQFF.

The V and J genes are TRBV2 and TRBJ1-2; D remains unclear. Trimming removed 2 bases from V and 1 base from J, with 5 bases in between. The CDR3 spans 13 residues. Germline V lookup: CDR1 SNHLY, CDR2 FYNNEI. The CDR3 reads CASSEQRNYGYTF. The CDR3 nucleotides read TGTGCCAGCAGTGAACAGCGTAACTATGGCTACACCTTC.

The chain employs TRBV29-1 and TRBJ1-2; TRBD1 matches 8 bases. Germline V gene sequence: CDR1 SQVTM, CDR2 ANQGSEA. The CDR3 is 13 residues long. The trim removed 4 bases at V and 3 bases at J, leaving 4 bases unmatched. CDR3 protein: CSVGQGFDYGYTF. Here the CDR3 DNA reads TGCAGCGTTGGACAGGGGTTCGACTATGGCTACACCTTC.

This chain joins TRBV21-1 and TRBJ2-1; the table's D gene call, TRBD1, was not cross checked with the DNA. TRBV21-1 is reported as a pseudogene. This CDR3 is 19 amino acids long. CDR3 loop: CASSKEDRSRAWSYNEQFF. As DNA, the CDR3 is TGTGCCAGCAGCAAAGAAGACAGATCCCGGGCGTGGTCCTACAATGAGCAGTTCTTC.

The rearrangement uses TRBV11-3 and TRBJ1-1; D is ambiguous. CDR3 length equals 13 residues. CDR1 and CDR2 from the germline V gene are SGHNT and YENEEA. With 5 bases removed from V and 2 bases from J, the gap between germline ends came to 9 bases. The CDR3, as DNA: TGTGCCAGCAGCGTATCAGGAAACACTGAAGCTTTCTTT. Translation gives CASSVSGNTEAFF.

V is TRBV6-1 and J is TRBJ2-3, with 8 bases fitting TRBD1. Losses at the gene ends were 4 bases for V and 3 bases for J; bases not matched to a gene: 9. The CDR3 loop spans 16 amino acids. Germline CDR1 reads MNHNS; CDR2 reads SASEGT. DNA of the CDR3: TGTGCCAGCAGTGGGTTCAGGGGGCGCCAAACAGATACGCAGTATTTT. Amino acids: CASSGFRGRQTDTQYF.